The present T cell receptor beta chain was sequenced within a study of blood T cell repertoires in COVID-19. Resolution of symptoms, clearance, or two negative PCRs was present in recovered Cohort 3 donors. Germline-derived CDR1 and CDR2 are SGHVS and FNYEAQ. CDR3 size: 16 residues. J lost 3 bases, V lost 4 bases, and 9 bases had no gene match. In the authors' workflow: Scientists estimated how many nucleated cells there were by amplifying reference gene primers. Profiled with immunoSEQ multiplex PCR; TCRdb holds only in-frame clones, not every one. The V and J calls and clone size are taken from that table; D and trimming were inferred from the DNA. The table includes 150,000 to 200,000 clones, about four fifths detected once.

The TCR originated in a man aged 60 to 69 who had recovered from COVID-19. The chain is built from TRBV7-6 and TRBJ2-1, with TRBD2 identical over 7 bases. The sample taken for sequencing was PBMCs or T cells enriched from blood (not recorded which). CDR3 coding DNA: TGTGCCAGCAGCTCCGCCGGGGGGACGTACTACAATGAGCAGTTCTTC. It codes for CASSSAGGTYYNEQFF.